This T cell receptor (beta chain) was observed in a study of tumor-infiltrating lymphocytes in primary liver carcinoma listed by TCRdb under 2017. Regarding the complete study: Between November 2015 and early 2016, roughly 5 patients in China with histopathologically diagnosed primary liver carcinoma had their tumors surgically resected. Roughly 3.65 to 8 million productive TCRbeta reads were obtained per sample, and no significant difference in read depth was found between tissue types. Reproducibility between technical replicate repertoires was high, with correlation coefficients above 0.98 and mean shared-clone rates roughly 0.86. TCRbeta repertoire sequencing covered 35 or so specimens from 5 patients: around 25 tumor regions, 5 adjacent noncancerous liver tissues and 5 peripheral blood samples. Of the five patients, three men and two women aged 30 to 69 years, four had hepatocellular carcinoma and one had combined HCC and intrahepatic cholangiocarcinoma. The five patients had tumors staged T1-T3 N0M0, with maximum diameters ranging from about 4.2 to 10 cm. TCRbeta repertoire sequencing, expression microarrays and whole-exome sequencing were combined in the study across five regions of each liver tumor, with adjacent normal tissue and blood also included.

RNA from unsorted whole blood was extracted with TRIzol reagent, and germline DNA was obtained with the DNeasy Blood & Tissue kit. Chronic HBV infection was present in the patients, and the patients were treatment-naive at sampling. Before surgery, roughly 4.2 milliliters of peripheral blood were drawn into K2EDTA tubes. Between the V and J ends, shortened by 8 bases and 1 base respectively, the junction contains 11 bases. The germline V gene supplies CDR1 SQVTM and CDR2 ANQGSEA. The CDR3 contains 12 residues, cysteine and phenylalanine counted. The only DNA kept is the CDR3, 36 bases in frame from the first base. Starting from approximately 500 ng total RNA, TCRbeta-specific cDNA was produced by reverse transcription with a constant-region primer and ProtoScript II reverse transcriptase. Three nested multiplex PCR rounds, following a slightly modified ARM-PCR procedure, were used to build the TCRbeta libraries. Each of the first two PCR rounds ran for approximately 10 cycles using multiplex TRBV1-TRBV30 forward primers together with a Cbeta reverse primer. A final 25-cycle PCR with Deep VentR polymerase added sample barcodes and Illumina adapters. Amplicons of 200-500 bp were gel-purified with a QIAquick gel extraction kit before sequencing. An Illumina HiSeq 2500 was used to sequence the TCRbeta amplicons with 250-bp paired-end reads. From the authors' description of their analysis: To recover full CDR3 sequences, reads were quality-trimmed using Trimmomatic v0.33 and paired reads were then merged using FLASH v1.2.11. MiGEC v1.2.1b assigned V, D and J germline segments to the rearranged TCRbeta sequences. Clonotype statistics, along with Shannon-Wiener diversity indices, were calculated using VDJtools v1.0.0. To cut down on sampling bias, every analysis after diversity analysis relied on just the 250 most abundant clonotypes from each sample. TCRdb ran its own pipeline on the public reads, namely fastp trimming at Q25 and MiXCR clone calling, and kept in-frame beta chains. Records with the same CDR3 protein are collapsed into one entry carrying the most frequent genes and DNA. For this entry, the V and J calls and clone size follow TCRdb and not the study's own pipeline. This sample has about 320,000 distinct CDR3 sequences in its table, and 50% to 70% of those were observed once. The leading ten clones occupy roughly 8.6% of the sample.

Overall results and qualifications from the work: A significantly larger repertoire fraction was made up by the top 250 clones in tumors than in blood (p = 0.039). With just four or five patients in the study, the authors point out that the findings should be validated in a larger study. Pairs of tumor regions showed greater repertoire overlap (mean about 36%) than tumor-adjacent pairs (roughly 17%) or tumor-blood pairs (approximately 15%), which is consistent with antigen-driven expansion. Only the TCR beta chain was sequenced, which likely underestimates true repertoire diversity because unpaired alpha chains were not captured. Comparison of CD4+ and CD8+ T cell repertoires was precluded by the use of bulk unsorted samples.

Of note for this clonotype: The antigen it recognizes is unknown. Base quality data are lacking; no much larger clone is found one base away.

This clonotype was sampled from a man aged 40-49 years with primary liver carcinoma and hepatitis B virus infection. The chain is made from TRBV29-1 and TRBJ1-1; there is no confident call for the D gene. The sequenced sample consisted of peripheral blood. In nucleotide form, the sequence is TGCAGCCTTCAATCGCAGAACACTGAAGCTTTCTTT. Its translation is CSLQSQNTEAFF.